The 19 T cell receptor beta chains presented below share a single source sample, sequenced in a study of T-cell memory formation after mild COVID-19. TCRdb ran MiXCR on the 5' RACE reads and lists one entry per CDR3 protein. The table lists just under 350,000 distinct CDR3 sequences, over 10% of them singletons. Sequenced sample: PBMCs or a T cell subset sorted from them (not recorded which). The receptors here all came from a man between 18 and 35 years old who had mild COVID-19 (a few samples of this study predate the infection). Cell type and time point are not known.

V and J are TRBV12-3 or TRBV12-4 and TRBJ2-7; 10 bases are a match to TRBD2. After removal of 4 bases from V and 3 bases from J, the junction contained 6 bases not matched to a gene. The CDR3 has 15 amino acids. The CDR3 nucleotides read TGTGCCAGCAGTTCCAGGACTAGCGGAAACTACGAGCAGTACTTC. Amino acid sequence: CASSSRTSGNYEQYF.

This clonotype appeared once. V and J are TRBV7-2 and TRBJ2-5; D not certain. Germline CDR1 and CDR2: SGHTA and FQGNSA. V lost 3 bases, J lost 0 bases, and 8 bases lay in between. CDR3 size: 14 residues. CDR3 in amino acids: CASSLVRYQETQYF. Here the CDR3 DNA reads TGTGCCAGCAGCTTGGTGAGGTACCAAGAGACCCAGTACTTC.

This clonotype has at least ten counts. The chain is built from TRBV12-3 or TRBV12-4 and TRBJ1-1; a weak D match, TRBD1 (5 bases). The V gene lost 3 bases and the J gene lost 0 bases, with 8 bases spanning the gap. The CDR3 is 14 residues long. CDR3 amino acids: CASSLRGLNTEAFF. CDR3 coding DNA: TGTGCCAGCAGTTTGCGGGGACTGAACACTGAAGCTTTCTTT.

This clonotype was detected many times. The chain links TRBV27 to TRBJ2-2, with 8 bases that match TRBD2. The CDR3 covers 16 residues. CDR1 and CDR2 (germline): MNHEY, SMNVEV (reference sequence). V gave up 0 bases and J gave up 2 bases; unmatched junction bases: 2. The CDR3 loop reads CASSLSLADNTGELFF. The CDR3 nucleotides read TGTGCCAGCAGTTTATCACTAGCGGACAACACCGGGGAGCTGTTTTTT.

This clonotype showed up just a few times. J is TRBJ1-1 and V is TRBV20-1; D possibly corresponds to TRBD1 (6 bases). CDR3 length equals 14 residues. Trimming took off 1 base at V and 0 bases at J, with 9 bases between the two ends. Germline values: CDR1 DFQATT, CDR2 SNEGSKA (reference sequence). The DNA of the CDR3 is TGCAGTGCTAGAGCGGGACACCTGAACACTGAAGCTTTCTTT. It specifies CSARAGHLNTEAFF.

In this sample, this clonotype turned up a few times. The chain combines TRBV7-6 with TRBJ2-5; D call uncertain. The CDR3 contains 12 residues. Per the germline V gene, CDR1 is SGHVS and CDR2 is FNYEAQ. The V and J ends lost 4 bases and 4 bases respectively, with 7 bases between them. CDR3 sequence (DNA): TGTGCCAGCAGCTGGGCACGAGAGACCCAGTACTTC. This encodes CASSWARETQYF.

The CDR3 is CASSRGQPHYGYTF. Here the CDR3 DNA reads TGTGCCAGCAGCCGAGGACAGCCACACTATGGCTACACCTTC. V usage is TRBV7-2 and J usage is TRBJ1-2; maybe TRBD1 (6 bases). V shed 5 bases and J shed 3 bases, with 13 bases lying between them. CDR1 and CDR2 from the germline V gene are SGHTA and FQGNSA. The CDR3 is 14 residues long.

The rearrangement links TRBV27 to TRBJ2-5; 8 nucleotides match TRBD2. The CDR3 extends over 15 amino acids. Germline CDR1 reads MNHEY; CDR2 reads SMNVEV (reference sequence). J lost 5 bases, V lost 6 bases, and 11 bases had no gene match. CDR3 nucleotides: TGTGCCAGCAGCCCACGCCGGGGGGGGACCGAGACCCAGTACTTC. Translated, it gives CASSPRRGGTETQYF.

The chain recombines TRBV7-6 with TRBJ2-6, with D unclear. Looked up from germline, CDR1 is SGHVS and CDR2 is FNYEAQ. CDR3 length equals 16 residues. The ends were cut back, 0 bases at V and 2 bases at J, with 8 bases in the middle. CDR3 sequence (DNA): TGTGCCAGCAGCTTAGCCCTGGGTGCTGGGGCCAACGTCCTGACTTTC. Translation: CASSLALGAGANVLTF.

On this clonotype itself: A read error may explain this, as a much larger clone is one base away. The V and J genes are TRBV10-3 and TRBJ2-2; 10 bases map to TRBD1. V lost 8 bases, J lost 3 bases, and 0 bases stayed unmatched. CDR1 is ENHRY, CDR2 SYGVKD, per germline. The CDR3 loop spans 13 amino acids. The CDR3: CAIGTGDTGELFF. The CDR3 DNA is TGTGCCATCGGGACAGGGGACACCGGGGAGCTGTTTTTT.

This clonotype turned up a few times. The chain joins TRBV5-1 to TRBJ1-2; TRBD1 is a possible D gene (5 bases). V lost 2 bases and J 2 bases, leaving 10 bases between the germline ends. The CDR3 runs 14 residues. CDR1 is SGHRS, CDR2 YFSETQ, per germline. The CDR3 protein is CASSFGTENYGYTF. CDR3 bases: TGCGCCAGCAGCTTCGGGACGGAGAACTATGGCTACACCTTC. Supplemented by reference TRBV5-1 and TRBJ1-2, the full variable domain reads KAGVTQTPRYLIKTRGQQVTLSCSPISGHRSVSWYQQTPGQGLQFLFEYFSETQRNKGNFPGRFSGRQFSNSRSEMNVSTLELGDSALYLCASSFGTENYGYTFGSGTRLTVV.

This clonotype has a single count. The gene calls are TRBV2 and TRBJ2-1, with 11 bases aligning to TRBD2. This CDR3 region has 16 residues. The J segment lost 4 bases and the V segment lost 5 bases, leaving 7 bases of the junction unmatched. CDR1 is SNHLY, CDR2 FYNNEI, per germline. CDR3 bases: TGTGCCAGCAGTTCTCCGGGACTAGCGGTATACAATGAGCAGTTCTTC. It yields the protein CASSSPGLAVYNEQFF.

This clonotype was observed a few times. The chain couples TRBV4-3 to TRBJ1-5; 7 bases agree with TRBD1. CDR3 length: 14 amino acids. Germline CDR1 LGHNA, CDR2 YSLEER. Trimming took 0 bases from V and 7 from J; bases not matched to a gene: 3. The CDR3 spells CASSQETGWQPQHF. Here the CDR3 DNA reads TGCGCCAGCAGCCAAGAGACAGGGTGGCAGCCCCAGCATTTT.

This sequence joins TRBV7-2 and TRBJ2-5; 7 nucleotides agree with TRBD1. This CDR3 region has 14 residues. With 1 base clipped from V and 5 bases from J, the junction kept 4 bases outside the gene matches. CDR1 and CDR2 (germline): SGHTA, FQGNSA. CDR3 DNA sequence: TGTGCCAGCAGCTTAGGGGCCAGGGGGGAGACCCAGTACTTC. It codes for CASSLGARGETQYF.

The rearrangement joins TRBV7-9 to TRBJ1-3; 7 bases are shared with TRBD1. V shed 4 bases and J 2 bases; nucleotides not matched to a gene: 17. Germline V gene data show CDR1 as SEHNR and CDR2 as FQNEAQ (reference sequence). The CDR3 has 19 residues. In DNA, the CDR3 is TGTGCCAGCAGCTCTCCTACCGCGAGACAGGGAAATACTGGAAACACCATATATTTT. Encoded protein: CASSSPTARQGNTGNTIYF.

This clonotype was found a few times. This chain joins TRBV12-3 or TRBV12-4 and TRBJ2-5; 7 nucleotides align to TRBD2. Trimming took 0 bases from V and 5 from J; bases not matched to a gene: 3. The CDR3 totals 14 residues. The CDR3 nucleotides are TGTGCCAGCAGTTTAGCGGGGGGGACGGAGACCCAGTACTTC. It yields the protein CASSLAGGTETQYF.

This rearrangement joins TRBV7-9 to TRBJ2-1, with 8 bases aligning to TRBD1. The CDR3 spans 14 residues. V lost 5 bases and J lost 3; bases outside the gene matches: 3. Germline-derived CDR1 and CDR2 are SEHNR and FQNEAQ (reference sequence). The CDR3 DNA is TGTGCCAGCAGCAACGGACAGGGCTACAATGAGCAGTTCTTC. It yields the protein CASSNGQGYNEQFF.

The rearrangement links TRBV5-1 to TRBJ2-5, with 11 bases identical to TRBD2. The germline V gene has CDR1 SGHRS and CDR2 YFSETQ. Trimming cost V 0 bases and J 3 bases; bases outside gene matches: 4. This CDR3 is built from 16 residues. The DNA of the CDR3 is TGCGCCAGCAGCTTGGGACTAGCGGGGAGTAAAGAGACCCAGTACTTC. Translated: CASSLGLAGSKETQYF.

The chain has TRBV6-5 and TRBJ1-1, with D unclear. V lost 0 bases, J lost 4 bases, and 9 bases lay in between. Germline V lookup: CDR1 MNHEY, CDR2 SVGAGI. This CDR3 is 14 amino acids long. DNA of the CDR3: TGTGCCAGCAGTTACTCGGCAACAAGCACTGAAGCTTTCTTT. Translation gives CASSYSATSTEAFF.